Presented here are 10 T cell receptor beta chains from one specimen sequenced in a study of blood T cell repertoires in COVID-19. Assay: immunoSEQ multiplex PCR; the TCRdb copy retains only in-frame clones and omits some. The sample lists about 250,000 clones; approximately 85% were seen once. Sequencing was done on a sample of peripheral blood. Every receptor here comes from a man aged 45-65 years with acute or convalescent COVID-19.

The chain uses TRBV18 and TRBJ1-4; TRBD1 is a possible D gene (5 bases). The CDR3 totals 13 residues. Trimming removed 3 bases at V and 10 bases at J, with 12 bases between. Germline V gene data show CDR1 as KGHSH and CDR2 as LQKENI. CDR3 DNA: TGTGCCAGCTCACCCGGGGGTCTGGGAAAACTGTTTTTT. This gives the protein CASSPGGLGKLFF.

The CDR3 DNA follows: TGCGCCAGCAGCCCCACCGGGGGATACAATGAGCAGTTCTTC. As protein: CASSPTGGYNEQFF. The rearrangement links TRBV5-1 to TRBJ2-1; a possible D gene is TRBD2 (6 bases). CDR3 length: 14 residues. Trimming left V 4 bases short and J 4 bases short, with 12 bases between. CDR1 SGHRS and CDR2 YFSETQ come from the germline V gene.

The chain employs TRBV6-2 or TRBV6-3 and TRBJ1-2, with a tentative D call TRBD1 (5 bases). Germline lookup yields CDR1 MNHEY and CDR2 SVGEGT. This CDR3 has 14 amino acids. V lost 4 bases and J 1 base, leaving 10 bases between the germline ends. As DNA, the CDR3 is TGTGCCAGCAGTTGGGGCAGCAATAACTATGGCTACACCTTC. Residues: CASSWGSNNYGYTF.

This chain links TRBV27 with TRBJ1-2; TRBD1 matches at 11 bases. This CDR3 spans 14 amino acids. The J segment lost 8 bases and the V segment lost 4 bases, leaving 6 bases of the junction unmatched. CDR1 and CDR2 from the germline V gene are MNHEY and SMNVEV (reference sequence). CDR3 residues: CASSYGQGAPGYTF. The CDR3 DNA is TGTGCCAGCAGTTATGGACAGGGGGCGCCAGGCTACACCTTC.

CDR3 DNA sequence: TGTGCCAGCAGTTATCAATCGAGGTCGGAGCAGTACTTC. Encoded protein: CASSYQSRSEQYF. The gene calls are TRBV27 and TRBJ2-7, with D unresolved. V gave up 4 bases and J gave up 7 bases, with 14 bases separating them. Per the germline V gene, CDR1 is MNHEY and CDR2 is SMNVEV (reference sequence). The CDR3 has 13 amino acids.

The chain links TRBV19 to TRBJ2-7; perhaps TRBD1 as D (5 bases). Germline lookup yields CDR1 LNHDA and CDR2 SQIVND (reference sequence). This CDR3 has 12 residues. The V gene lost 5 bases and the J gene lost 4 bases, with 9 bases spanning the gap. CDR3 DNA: TGTGCCAGTAGTGATACAGGTTACGAGCAGTACTTC. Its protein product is CASSDTGYEQYF. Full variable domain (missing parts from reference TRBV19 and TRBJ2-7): DGGITQSPKYLFRKEGQNVTLSCEQNLNHDAMYWYRQDPGQGLRLIYYSQIVNDFQKGDIAEGYSVSREKKESFPLTVTSAQKNPTAFYLCASSDTGYEQYFGPGTRLTVT.

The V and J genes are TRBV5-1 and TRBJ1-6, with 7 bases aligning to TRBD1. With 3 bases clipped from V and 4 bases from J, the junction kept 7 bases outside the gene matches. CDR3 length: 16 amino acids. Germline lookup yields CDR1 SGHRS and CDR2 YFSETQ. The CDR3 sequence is CASSSDPGQYNSPLHF. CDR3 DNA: TGCGCCAGCAGCTCGGACCCGGGACAGTATAATTCACCCCTCCACTTT.

The CDR3 reads CASSMGGSSTDTQYF. The CDR3 nucleotides are TGTGCCAGCAGTATGGGGGGGTCCAGCACAGATACGCAGTATTTT. This chain connects TRBV5-4 to TRBJ2-3; 7 bases are shared with TRBD2. The CDR3 loop spans 15 amino acids. The V gene end was trimmed by 5 bases and the J gene end by 0 bases; junction bases not matched to a gene: 6. Germline values: CDR1 SGHNT, CDR2 YYREEE (reference sequence).

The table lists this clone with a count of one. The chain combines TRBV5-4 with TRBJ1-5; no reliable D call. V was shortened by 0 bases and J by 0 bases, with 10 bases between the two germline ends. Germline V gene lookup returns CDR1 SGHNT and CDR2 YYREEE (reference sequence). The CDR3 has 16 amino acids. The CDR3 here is CASSLGGDNSNQPQHF. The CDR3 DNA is TGTGCCAGCAGCTTGGGAGGAGATAATAGCAATCAGCCCCAGCATTTT.

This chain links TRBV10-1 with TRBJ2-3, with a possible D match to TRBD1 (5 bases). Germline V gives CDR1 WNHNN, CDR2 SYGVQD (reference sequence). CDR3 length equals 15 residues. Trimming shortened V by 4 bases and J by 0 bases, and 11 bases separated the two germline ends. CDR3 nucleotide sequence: TGCGCCAGCAGTGGAGCGACAGCTAGCACAGATACGCAGTATTTT. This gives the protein CASSGATASTDTQYF.